This T cell receptor (beta chain) emerged from a study of cytomegalovirus exposure and HLA in healthy donors (dated by TCRdb to between 2016 and 2019). Regarding the research as a whole: An earlier analysis of approximately 550 of the donors reported 276 Gb of sequence data and 117 million unique TCR beta sequences from 150 million to 200 million T cells. An early release that covered several hundred HLA-typed donors contained 300 to 350 gigabases of sequencing data and tens of millions of unique TCR sequences. Of the 350 to 450 genotyped donors, roughly 80% fell in the genetic ancestry cluster associated with self-reported Caucasian donors. The study aimed to test whether cataloging public T cell receptors could reveal signatures of past pathogen exposure. The study profiled the T cell repertoires of some 610 subjects by immunosequencing and related them to cytomegalovirus serostatus. Besides the first cohort of approximately 670 subjects, a separate validation cohort made up of 120 or so different subjects was used. High-throughput TCR immunosequencing, statistical association of individual TCRs with disease status, and machine learning were combined to predict cytomegalovirus infection status. A later analysis re-analyzed previously published TCR beta repertoires from 600 to 850 donors and added high-resolution HLA genotyping to study TCR occurrence patterns. Rather than using new phenotypic data, the later analysis identified candidate immune exposures from TCR beta sequences and from how often those sequences occurred across donors. In an earlier analysis of 587 of the donors, high-throughput TCR beta sequencing was used to judge whether each TCR beta V gene segment behaved as functional or pseudogenic. Donor age, sex, ethnicity and CMV serostatus were collected together with the repertoire data. A later genetic analysis took genome-wide SNP genotypes for about 55% of the roughly 670 donors and used that subset as a discovery cohort. All discovery cohort repertoires had been generated on a single sequencing platform. HLA typing included class I and class II loci at four-digit resolution. Typing coverage differed by locus: A, B, C, DRB1 and DQB1 were typed in roughly 620-630 donors, DQA1 in about 500, DPA1 in around 580, and DPB1 in 400 to 480. Because of strong linkage in the cohort, roughly five DR-DQ haplotypes were treated as single units for association and clustering. On average, roughly 250,000 unique TCR beta nucleotide sequences were sequenced per donor among 300 to 500 genotyped donors of the cohort, with 15% to 20% of those sequences being non-productive.

General study outcomes and caveats: When HLA alleles, especially DR and DQ, strongly co-occurred, attributing TCR associations to individual alleles was difficult. In vitro tests confirmed that a few of the cytomegalovirus-associated TCR beta chains recognize cytomegalovirus antigens. A further reported finding was that TCR beta sequences accurately predicted the HLA-A and HLA-B alleles for most subjects in the first cohort. For the cohort, immune exposure information was limited to CMV serostatus. Broadly in line with IMGT annotations, most TCR beta V segments showed up in productive rearrangements about 87% or about 30% of the time in an earlier analysis of 450 to 600 of the donors. It was suggested by the authors that the approach could potentially be generalized to other disease states and immunological phenotypes. The study gave a list of some 150 TCR beta chains associated with cytomegalovirus. In a later analysis, most CMV-associated TCR beta chains were found to appear HLA-restricted, with HLA associations seemingly driven largely by CMV exposure. A later genetic analysis reported fewer N-insertions in productive TCRs among donors in an Asian-associated ancestry cluster than the 666-donor mean. According to a later analysis, parvovirus B19, influenza, CMV and Epstein-Barr virus appeared linked to several top co-occurrence clusters. A later genetic analysis associated a missense DCLRE1C variant with V-gene and J-gene trimming of TCR beta chains, and an independent cohort replicated the association. In a later analysis, HLA-associated TCR beta chains showed more clonal expansion and lower generation probabilities than non-associated chains that were equally common. According to a later analysis, TCR association rates differed among HLA loci, with DRB1 alleles showing the most associated TCRs and HLA-C alleles showing the fewest. Because counts were too low, seventeen rarely observed V segments, including chromosome 9 orphons, were left out of the earlier analysis of approximately 580 of the donors. The cohort was sequenced for TCR beta chains only, and without alpha or paired-chain data the features that could be detected were limited. A group of highly shared sequence variants was considered likely to be a technical artifact of the sequencing pipeline. While some public TCRs were present in many individuals, most TCR sequences turned up only very rarely across donors. Specific HLA alleles were associated with 15,000 to 20,000 TCR beta sequences at a false discovery rate of 0.05 in a later analysis. Roughly uniform sequencing depth across donors was assumed in presence/absence analyses, although this assumption may not hold. Cytomegalovirus status was reported to be diagnosed by the classifier with high specificity and sensitivity in both the original and validation cohorts. Correlated functional status among segregating V segments might be attributable to linkage disequilibrium, but an unknown experimental factor could not be ruled out. Because HLA typing was unavailable for some donors at each locus, only the typed subset was used in association tests.

With respect to this clone: The target of this receptor is not known. No base qualities exist here, and no much larger clone lies one base off it. The sample has other DNA sequences that encode this CDR3 too.

Libraries were built with the immunoSEQ multiplex PCR assay. The multiplex PCR relied on a mix of 60 forward primers for TCR Vbeta segments and 13 reverse primers for TCR Jbeta segments. Amplification of the CDR3 region of rearranged TCR beta genes was performed with a multiplex PCR assay on genomic DNA. The amplified TCR beta libraries were sequenced on the Illumina HiSeq System as 87-base-pair reads. In the original analysis: In a later analysis, 80 million or so unique TCR beta chains were counted across the 500 to 850 repertoires, and roughly 10 million of these chains were shared by at least two donors. Raw reads were error-corrected and collapsed into unique sequences with a nearest-neighbor algorithm that merged closely related sequences to remove PCR and sequencing errors. V, D and J gene segments were assigned by aligning CDR3 sequences to IMGT reference sequences. For a sequence to be retained, a match of at least six nucleotides was required to both a V gene segment and a J gene segment. A rearrangement was called productive if the CDR3 had no stop codons and remained in frame with V and J, and every other rearrangement was called non-productive. CDR3 was defined by IMGT convention, running from the second conserved V-encoded cysteine to the conserved J-encoded phenylalanine. In an earlier analysis of around 540 of the donors, sequences lacking an unambiguous match to a single V gene segment were excluded. An earlier analysis of over 450 of the donors classified V segments as functional when productive rearrangements were above 56.7% and as segregating when the standard deviation between donors was above 5%. A statistical classification framework was built for diagnosing cytomegalovirus status from the catalog of TCR beta chain sequences. A later analysis assigned V and J genes by comparing TCR nucleotide sequences with IMGT/GENE-DB human TR gene sequences. Using the TCRdist pipeline, a later analysis assigned CDR3 sequences along with most-parsimonious VDJ recombination scenarios. A later analysis defined each TCR beta chain by its CDR3 amino acid sequence plus V-gene family, and excluded reads lacking a unique V-gene family. A later analysis removed 450 to 600 highly shared, low-generation-probability nucleotide sequences to deal with suspected cross-contamination and a sequencing artifact. A later analysis calculated a clonal expansion index for each public chain from normalized within-repertoire ranks of inferred template counts. A later analysis computed generation probabilities with a VDJ recombination model fitted to out-of-frame rearrangements, and checked the results against IGoR. In a later analysis, hypergeometric tests were used to score TCR-TCR, TCR-HLA and TCR-CMV co-occurrence, with a repertoire-size bias correction applied to TCR pairs. A later analysis estimated false discovery rates by permuting HLA or CMV assignments 20 times. In a later analysis, co-occurring TCRs were grouped with DBSCAN, and TCRdist sequence similarity was added when clustering was performed within HLA-allele-positive subsets. Repertoires with fewer than 30,000 or more than 120,000 public chains were left out of co-occurrence clustering, as were roughly five repertoires with anomalous nucleotide sharing. In TCRdb, the immuneACCESS table is reduced to in-frame sequences with V and J assigned. These tables do not hold every clone; where another copy was compared, an unresolved V gene accounts for under half, and the others remain unexplained. V and J calls and clone size follow that table, whereas D and trimming were derived from the DNA. Within this sample are 250,000 to 350,000 clones, with roughly 80% of them counted one time only. The ten largest account for roughly 0.31% of the sample.

The cohort consisted of 670 or so healthy bone marrow donors. At the time of sampling, all cohort members were nominally healthy, though unrecorded immune exposures were likely present. The donor was CMV seronegative and belonged to the group of roughly 330 seronegative cohort members. A peripheral blood sample was provided by each donor, and peripheral blood mononuclear cells were used for TCR beta sequencing. Genomic DNA extraction from the blood cell samples was performed with the Qiagen DNeasy Blood Extraction Kit. The sequence was collected from a girl aged 2 to 10 in good health and CMV-seronegative. Sequenced material: PBMCs.

CDR3 protein: CSARGPYEQYF. Read as DNA, the sequence is TGCAGTGCTAGAGGGCCCTACGAGCAGTACTTC. The chain is assembled from TRBV20-1 and TRBJ2-7; the D gene lacks a confident call. From its cysteine to its phenylalanine, the CDR3 spans 11 amino acids. The sequence is cut down to CDR3 DNA, 33 bases in frame from base 1. The germline ends are 3 bases apart after V is trimmed by 1 base and J by 2 bases. CDR1 and CDR2, per the germline V gene (reference sequence), are DFQATT and SNEGSKA.